This passage covers 9 T cell receptor beta chains from one sample sequenced in a study of T cells in Graves' hyperthyroidism and ophthalmopathy. TCR beta CDR3 region amplification was performed from RNA transcripts. First-round RT-PCR targeting the TCR CDR3 was performed with the HTBI primer set. TCRdb reprocessed the multiplex PCR reads with MiXCR, giving one entry per CDR3 protein. The data show about 510,000 distinct CDR3 sequences, approximately 49% seen once. Sequencing was performed on peripheral blood or thyroid tissue (not recorded which). These receptors all stem from an adult woman with Graves' disease, either hyperthyroidism or ophthalmopathy (not recorded which).

This clonotype has only a few counts. Relative to the germline gene, one junction end is altered; a read error may explain this. This chain uses TRBV5-1 with TRBJ2-5; D is possibly TRBD1 (5 bases). The CDR3 extends over 13 amino acids. The V gene's germline CDR1 is SGHRS and CDR2 YFSETQ. The CDR3 is CASRDIIQETQYF. CDR3 in DNA: TGTGCCAGCAGGGATATAATCCAAGAGACCCAGTACTTC.

There are many counts of this clonotype. The rearrangement links TRBV10-3 to TRBJ1-3; D unresolved. The CDR3 has 13 amino acids. From germline, CDR1 is ENHRY and CDR2 SYGVKD. V was trimmed by 5 bases and J by 0 bases, leaving 5 bases between them. CDR3 sequence (DNA): TGTGCCATCAGTAGTATCTCTGGAAACACCATATATTTT. Translating it yields CAISSISGNTIYF.

The gene calls are TRBV2 and TRBJ2-1, with D hard to call. Germline V gene sequence: CDR1 SNHLY, CDR2 FYNNEI. This CDR3 comprises 13 residues. Trimming cost V 7 bases and J 3 bases, with 10 bases left between them. Written as DNA, the CDR3 is TGTGCCAGCAATTCAGAGAACTACAATGAGCAGTTCTTC. It encodes CASNSENYNEQFF.

This clonotype has ten or more counts. The chain recombines TRBV29-1 with TRBJ1-2; TRBD1 matches 9 bases. The CDR3 is 12 amino acids. V gave up 4 bases and J gave up 8 bases; unmatched junction bases: 5. Germline lookup yields CDR1 SQVTM and CDR2 ANQGSEA. Here the CDR3 DNA reads TGCAGCGTTGGGGACAGGGATGGAGGCTACACCTTC. This codes for CSVGDRDGGYTF.

This clonotype was counted many times. This chain links TRBV19 with TRBJ2-7; 9 bases map to TRBD1. The CDR3 spans 13 residues. The germline V gene encodes CDR1 LNHDA and CDR2 SQIVND (reference sequence). After removal of 5 bases from V and 6 bases from J, the junction contained 5 bases not matched to a gene. The CDR3 nucleotides are TGTGCCAGTAGTTTCCGGGACAGGGTCGAGCAGTACTTC. Translated: CASSFRDRVEQYF.

This clonotype was recorded a few times. In nucleotides, the CDR3 is TGTGCCAGCAGCTTAGCAGGGGACACCATATATTTT. This gives the protein CASSLAGDTIYF. The rearrangement links TRBV7-2 to TRBJ1-3; TRBD1 is a possible D gene (5 bases). Germline CDR1 SGHTA, CDR2 FQGNSA. The CDR3 consists of 12 residues. V was pared by 0 bases and J by 8 bases, with 5 bases between.

There are a few counts of this clonotype. The chain joins TRBV10-3 to TRBJ2-5; 7 bases match TRBD2. The CDR3 sequence is 15 residues long. After removal of 2 bases from V and 3 bases from J, the junction contained 6 bases not matched to a gene. Germline assignment: CDR1 ENHRY and CDR2 SYGVKD. The CDR3 coding sequence is TGTGCCATCAGTGAGGACGGGGGGTCCAAAGAGACCCAGTACTTC. It specifies CAISEDGGSKETQYF.

The chain couples TRBV12-3 or TRBV12-4 to TRBJ2-7; 7 bases line up with TRBD1. This CDR3 comprises 12 residues. The trim removed 3 bases at V and 6 bases at J, leaving 2 bases unmatched. For the CDR3, the DNA is TGTGCCAGCAGTTTCTACAGGGGCGAGCAGTACTTC. Translation gives CASSFYRGEQYF.

The rearrangement links TRBV20-1 to TRBJ2-2; TRBD1 aligns across 8 bases. V lost 6 bases, J lost 6 bases, and 3 bases stayed unmatched. The CDR3 is made up of 12 amino acids. CDR1 and CDR2 from the germline V gene are DFQATT and SNEGSKA (reference sequence). DNA of the CDR3: TGCAGTGCCCGACAGGGGTCCGGGGAGCTGTTTTTT. Its translation: CSARQGSGELFF.